The 16 T cell receptor beta chains below all came from one sample that was sequenced in a study of cytomegalovirus exposure and HLA in healthy donors. Generated by immunoSEQ multiplex PCR, the TCRdb table keeps only in-frame clones and is missing some. The sample includes 100,000 to 150,000 clones, about 88% of them seen just once. The specimen was PBMCs. The receptors come from a woman aged 18-29 years in good health and CMV-seronegative.

The CDR3 region is CASSQGGLYEQYF. The CDR3 region has the DNA TGTGCCAGCTCACAAGGGGGCCTTTACGAGCAGTACTTC. The chain couples TRBV18 to TRBJ2-7, with 7 bases fitting TRBD1. Germline trimming cut 4 bases from V and 4 bases from J; bases unmatched to any gene: 4. The CDR3 runs 13 residues. Per germline, CDR1 KGHSH and CDR2 LQKENI.

The rearrangement uses TRBV5-4 and TRBJ2-1, with 7 bases matching TRBD2. The CDR3 extends over 20 amino acids. Unmatched junction bases numbered 15, after V lost 0 bases and J lost 0 bases. From germline, CDR1 is SGHNT and CDR2 YYREEE (reference sequence). This CDR3 reads CASSLGWYSGLRSSYNEQFF. Written as DNA, the CDR3 is TGTGCCAGCAGCTTGGGGTGGTATAGCGGGTTACGGAGCTCCTACAATGAGCAGTTCTTC.

The chain joins TRBV18 to TRBJ1-2, with 11 positions matching TRBD1. The CDR3 runs to 12 residues. The V segment lost 4 bases and the J segment 10 bases; nucleotides outside the gene matches: 2. CDR1 and CDR2 from the germline V gene are KGHSH and LQKENI. The CDR3 loop is CASSLDRGLYTF. The DNA for the CDR3 is TGTGCCAGCTCACTGGACAGGGGGCTCTACACCTTC.

The chain recombines TRBV7-9 with TRBJ1-2, with TRBD1 as a possible D gene (5 bases). This CDR3 has 13 amino acids. The germline V gene has CDR1 SEHNR and CDR2 FQNEAQ (reference sequence). V was pared by 1 base and J by 2 bases, with 5 bases between. This CDR3 reads CASSLGTNYGYTF. CDR3 nucleotide sequence: TGTGCCAGCAGCTTAGGGACAAACTATGGCTACACCTTC.

This clone has more than one count but fewer than ten. In nucleotides, the CDR3 is TGCGCCAGCAGTGAGTCGCTTAGGGGCGAGCAGTACTTC. Translating it yields CASSESLRGEQYF. This chain joins TRBV10-1 and TRBJ2-7; perhaps TRBD1 as D (5 bases). Germline V gives CDR1 WNHNN, CDR2 SYGVQD (reference sequence). The CDR3 contains 13 residues. V dropped 0 bases and J dropped 6 bases, with 9 bases sitting between them.

This chain connects TRBV18 to TRBJ2-1; D possibly corresponds to TRBD1 (5 bases). V was cut by 3 bases and J by 6 bases, with 9 bases left in between. CDR1 and CDR2 from the germline V gene are KGHSH and LQKENI. This CDR3 region has 13 residues. The CDR3, as DNA: TGTGCCAGCTCACCGAGGCAGGGCAATGAGCAGTTCTTC. It encodes CASSPRQGNEQFF.

CDR3 residues: CASSVLRDTEAFF. In nucleotides, the CDR3 is TGCGCCAGCAGTGTTTTGCGCGACACTGAAGCTTTCTTT. The rearrangement links TRBV10-2 to TRBJ1-1; D gene uncertain. CDR1 and CDR2 (germline): WSHSY, SAAADI. Trimming took off 4 bases at V and 3 bases at J, with 9 bases between the two ends. There are 13 residues in the CDR3.

The chain recombines TRBV10-2 with TRBJ2-5, with 8 positions matching TRBD2. With V trimmed by 7 bases and J by 5 bases, 6 bases remained unmatched. Germline V lookup: CDR1 WSHSY, CDR2 SAAADI. This CDR3 has 13 amino acids. Here the CDR3 reads CASTGGAYETQYF. The CDR3 DNA sequence: TGCGCCAGCACCGGGGGGGCCTACGAGACCCAGTACTTC.

The J gene is TRBJ1-3, the V gene TRBV11-2; 9 positions match TRBD1. CDR1 and CDR2 (germline): SGHAT, FQNNGV. Trimming cost V 5 bases and J 3 bases; bases outside gene matches: 5. This CDR3 has 15 residues. CDR3 DNA sequence: TGTGCCAGCAGCCCGGACAGGGGCATTGGAAACACCATATATTTT. Its protein is CASSPDRGIGNTIYF.

The genes are TRBV6-1 and TRBJ2-3, with 8 positions matching TRBD2. J gave up 4 bases and V 6 bases, and 3 bases lay outside the gene matches. The germline CDR1 and CDR2 sequences are MNHNS and SASEGT. The CDR3 loop spans 13 amino acids. CDR3 coding DNA: TGTGCCAGCAGGCTAGCGGGTTCAGATACGCAGTATTTT. It yields the protein CASRLAGSDTQYF.

The chain joins TRBV6-6 to TRBJ2-5; 8 positions match TRBD1. The CDR3 has 14 residues. Germline V gives CDR1 MNHNY, CDR2 SVGAGI (reference sequence). J gave up 5 bases and V 5 bases, and 7 bases lay outside the gene matches. For the CDR3, the DNA is TGTGCCAGCAGTAAAGAGACAGGGGCCGAGACCCAGTACTTC. Residues: CASSKETGAETQYF.

This chain links TRBV5-1 with TRBJ1-4; the match to TRBD1 covers 8 bases. Germline CDR1 and CDR2: SGHRS and YFSETQ. The V segment lost 4 bases and the J segment 0 bases; nucleotides outside the gene matches: 2. The CDR3 has 15 residues. The CDR3 protein is CASSLDRATNEKLFF. CDR3 nucleotides: TGCGCCAGCAGCCTGGACAGGGCAACTAATGAAAAACTGTTTTTT.

The V and J genes are TRBV5-4 and TRBJ2-7; 9 nucleotides agree with TRBD1. Germline values: CDR1 SGHNT, CDR2 YYREEE (reference sequence). The CDR3 consists of 14 residues. V lost 0 bases and J lost 6; bases outside the gene matches: 4. As DNA, the CDR3 is TGTGCCAGCAGCTTGGACAGGGGGCGCCTCGAGCAGTACTTC. Its protein product is CASSLDRGRLEQYF.

This sequence joins TRBV5-1 and TRBJ1-2; a possible D gene is TRBD1 (6 bases). Germline CDR1 is SGHRS and CDR2 is YFSETQ. The CDR3 runs 16 residues. V lost 2 bases and J lost 3, with 17 bases in between. Here the CDR3 reads CASSLRTGSRDYGYTF. CDR3 nucleotide sequence: TGCGCCAGCAGCTTAAGAACAGGGAGTAGGGACTATGGCTACACCTTC.

The rearrangement uses TRBV11-2 and TRBJ2-4; D may be TRBD1 (7 bases). Trimming left V 7 bases short and J 7 bases short, with 23 bases between. CDR3 length: 16 amino acids. The germline V gene encodes CDR1 SGHAT and CDR2 FQNNGV. CDR3 amino acids: CASTALPRGAPNIQYF. The CDR3 nucleotides are TGTGCCAGCACCGCCCTACCCAGGGGGGCGCCGAACATTCAGTACTTC.

The chain recombines TRBV6-6 with TRBJ2-2; D gene uncertain. The length of the CDR3 is 12 residues. V dropped 8 bases and J dropped 2 bases, with 6 bases sitting between them. Germline V gives CDR1 MNHNY, CDR2 SVGAGI (reference sequence). DNA of the CDR3: TGTGCCAGCGACAAAAACACCGGGGAGCTGTTTTTT. Encoded protein: CASDKNTGELFF.